Listed here are 25 T cell receptor beta chains from one sample, sequenced in a study of molecular identifiers for immune sequencing clone quantification. TCRdb re-derived calls from the PCR reads in MiXCR, one entry per CDR3 protein. The sample records about half a million distinct CDR3 sequences, around a fifth being singletons. The sample consisted of naive CD8+ T cells from blood, with Jurkat cell RNA spiked in. Subset indicated: FACS-sorted CD8+CD4-CCR7+CD45RA+ naive T cells. The receptors originated from a human donor in good health. Some libraries in this study had Jurkat cell RNA spiked in.

The rearrangement joins TRBV7-9 to TRBJ2-3; D unresolved. The V gene lost 6 bases and the J gene lost 4 bases, with 8 bases spanning the gap. The CDR3 has 12 residues. Germline V gives CDR1 SEHNR, CDR2 FQNEAQ (reference sequence). The CDR3 loop reads CASRMWADTQYF. The CDR3 coding sequence is TGTGCCAGCAGAATGTGGGCAGATACGCAGTATTTT.

This clonotype turned up a few times. The chain employs TRBV12-3 or TRBV12-4 and TRBJ2-7; D ambiguous. This CDR3 contains 15 residues. The ends were cut back, 3 bases at V and 0 bases at J, with 12 bases in the middle. In DNA, the CDR3 is TGTGCCAGCAGTTTTTCCGTAACCCTCTCCTACGAGCAGTACTTC. This sequence encodes CASSFSVTLSYEQYF.

This clonotype was observed at least ten times. The DNA of the CDR3 is TGTGCCAGCAGTTTCAGGGGGCGGTACACTGAAGCTTTCTTT. Residues: CASSFRGRYTEAFF. The chain employs TRBV28 and TRBJ1-1; 8 positions agree with TRBD1. CDR1 is MDHEN, CDR2 SYDVKM, per germline. The CDR3 covers 14 residues. V was clipped by 3 bases and J by 3 bases; unmatched bases: 3.

Regarding this clonotype: Possible read error: a much larger clone is one base away. The CDR3 DNA reads TGTGCCAGCAGTTACTCCGAGAGTGAGCAGTTCTTC. Its translation is CASSYSESEQFF. The chain links TRBV6-2 or TRBV6-3 to TRBJ2-1, with D hard to call. The ends were cut back, 0 bases at V and 9 bases at J, with 6 bases in the middle. The CDR3 contains 12 residues. The germline V gene encodes CDR1 MNHEY and CDR2 SVGEGT.

The rearrangement joins TRBV4-1 to TRBJ2-3, with D possibly TRBD1 on 5 matching bases. Trimming took 1 base from V and 0 from J, leaving 11 bases between them. The CDR3 covers 16 residues. From germline, CDR1 is MGHRA and CDR2 YSYEKL. The CDR3 reads CASSQGTPPSTDTQYF. The CDR3 DNA is TGCGCCAGCAGCCAAGGGACACCGCCTAGCACAGATACGCAGTATTTT.

The rearrangement joins TRBV6-5 to TRBJ2-1; D perhaps matches TRBD2 (5 bases). The V gene's germline CDR1 is MNHEY and CDR2 SVGAGI. The CDR3 sequence is 17 residues long. V lost 1 base and J 9 bases, leaving 22 bases between the germline ends. DNA for the CDR3: TGTGCCAGCAGTTACTTCGCCGGCGGGTCTAGGTCCGGTGAGCAGTTCTTC. Residues: CASSYFAGGSRSGEQFF.

This clonotype has a single count. A much bigger clone sits one base away, suggesting this may be a read error. The V gene is TRBV7-6, the J gene TRBJ2-5; a possible D gene is TRBD1 (8 bases). Germline CDR1 and CDR2: SGHVS and FNYEAQ. CDR3 length: 16 residues. The CDR3 sequence: CVSSLRTGRAQETQYF. The CDR3 region has the DNA TGTGTCAGCAGCTTACGGACAGGGAGGGCGCAAGAGACCCAGTACTTC.

Ten or more counts support this clonotype. The chain joins TRBV10-3 to TRBJ2-3; tentatively, D is TRBD1 or TRBD2 (5 bases each). Per the germline V gene, CDR1 is ENHRY and CDR2 is SYGVKD. The CDR3 runs to 14 residues. The V gene lost 3 bases and the J gene lost 6 bases, with 13 bases spanning the gap. CDR3 loop: CAISEGQGPDTQYF. As DNA, the CDR3 is TGTGCCATCAGTGAAGGGCAGGGACCCGATACGCAGTATTTT.

Concerning this clonotype itself: A much larger clone lies a single base off, so this may be a read error. This chain joins TRBV7-9 and TRBJ2-2; 14 bases map to TRBD2. Germline-derived CDR1 and CDR2 are SEHNR and FQNEAQ (reference sequence). CDR3 size: 20 residues. CDR3: CASRGVGGTSGSWSTGELLF. As DNA, the CDR3 is TGTGCCAGCAGAGGCGTCGGAGGGACTAGCGGGAGTTGGAGCACCGGGGAGCTGCTTTTT.

About this clonotype: A much bigger clone sits one base away, suggesting this may be a read error. The V and J genes are TRBV28 and TRBJ2-4, with D possibly TRBD2 on 6 matching bases. Germline V gene sequence: CDR1 MDHEN, CDR2 SYDVKM. The CDR3 consists of 14 residues. This CDR3 reads CASMQILAKNVQYF. The CDR3 nucleotides are TGTGCCAGCATGCAGATACTAGCCAAAAACGTTCAGTACTTC.

The sample holds many counts of this clonotype. J is TRBJ1-1 and V is TRBV6-2 or TRBV6-3; no definite D call. This CDR3 contains 17 residues. Germline V gives CDR1 MNHEY, CDR2 SVGEGT. Trimming removed 1 base from V and 1 base from J, with 16 bases in between. The CDR3 DNA is TGTGCCAGCAGTTACTTCCCAGGCTTCTTCGAGAACACTGAAGCTTTCTTT. Amino acids: CASSYFPGFFENTEAFF.

The chain joins TRBV7-3 to TRBJ2-5, with 8 nucleotides matching TRBD2. Germline assignment: CDR1 SGHTA and CDR2 FQGTGA. The CDR3 has 16 residues. V lost 5 bases and J lost 2; bases outside the gene matches: 10. CDR3 sequence reads: CASSISGTEPQETQYF. The CDR3 DNA is TGTGCCAGCAGCATTAGCGGGACCGAACCTCAAGAGACCCAGTACTTC.

Worth noting for this clonotype: This may come from a read error, since a much larger clone is one base off. The chain has TRBV28 and TRBJ1-5; D is uncertain. The CDR3 sequence is 16 residues long. Per the germline V gene, CDR1 is MDHEN and CDR2 is SYDVKM. The CDR3 protein is CASSFLAGYSNQSQHF. Here the CDR3 DNA reads TGTGCCAGCAGTTTCCTGGCGGGGTATAGCAATCAGTCCCAGCATTTT.

This clonotype was seen ten or more times. The DNA of the CDR3 is TGTGCCAGCAGCTTTGGACCCAATGAGCAGTTCTTC. Protein product: CASSFGPNEQFF. The chain joins TRBV5-4 to TRBJ2-1; D call uncertain. The CDR3 covers 12 residues. The germline CDR1 and CDR2 sequences are SGHNT and YYREEE (reference sequence). Trimming stripped 2 bases from V and 6 bases from J, with 6 bases between.

This clonotype appeared many times. V usage is TRBV30 and J usage is TRBJ2-3; possible D gene TRBD2, 6 bases. Germline CDR1 is GTSNPN and CDR2 is SVGIG (reference sequence). The V gene lost 5 bases and the J gene lost 0 bases, with 15 bases spanning the gap. The length of the CDR3 is 15 residues. The CDR3 DNA sequence: TGTGCCTGGGGTACAACGGGACTCAGCACAGATACGCAGTATTTT. It translates to CAWGTTGLSTDTQYF. The variable domain in full, with the rest retrieved from reference TRBV30 and TRBJ2-3, is SQTIHQWPATLVQPVGSPLSLECTVEGTSNPNLYWYRQAAGRGLQLLFYSVGIGQISSEVPQNLSASRPQDRQFILSSKKLLLSDSGFYLCAWGTTGLSTDTQYFGPGTRLTVL.

This clonotype was detected only once. The CDR3 does not close with the conserved phenylalanine or tryptophan, likely indicating a read error. V and J are TRBV10-2 and TRBJ2-7; TRBD1 is a possible D gene (5 bases). V was trimmed by 4 bases and J by 6 bases, leaving 16 bases between them. CDR1 is WSHSY, CDR2 SAAADI, per germline. CDR3 size: 14 residues. CDR3 in DNA: TGCGCCAGCAGTGTACCAGGCGAAGGGGCCGAGCAGTACCTC. Translating it yields CASSVPGEGAEQYL.

This clonotype was detected a few times. The chain carries TRBV7-6 and TRBJ2-2; the D is unclear. Trimming removed 5 bases from V and 3 bases from J, with 10 bases in between. This CDR3 is built from 14 residues. The germline V gene has CDR1 SGHVS and CDR2 FNYEAQ. The chain's CDR3 is CASSHNPYTGELFF. In nucleotides, the CDR3 is TGTGCCAGCAGCCATAACCCTTACACCGGGGAGCTGTTTTTT.

The table lists this clonotype with a few counts. The J gene is TRBJ2-3, the V gene TRBV3-1; TRBD2 aligns across 7 bases. The V and J ends lost 4 bases and 0 bases, in that order; junction bases with no gene match: 7. The CDR3 contains 16 residues. Germline V gene lookup returns CDR1 LGHDT and CDR2 YNNKEL (reference sequence). The CDR3 is CASSPTWGGSTDTQYF. The CDR3 bases are TGTGCCAGCAGCCCTACTTGGGGGGGGAGCACAGATACGCAGTATTTT.

The chain joins TRBV20-1 to TRBJ1-4; 7 nucleotides align to TRBD1. This CDR3 comprises 16 residues. After removal of 0 bases from V and 8 bases from J, the junction contained 12 bases not matched to a gene. Germline V gene data show CDR1 as DFQATT and CDR2 as SNEGSKA (reference sequence). The CDR3 loop is CSARDLEGAGGEKLFF. CDR3 DNA sequence: TGCAGTGCTAGAGATCTAGAGGGCGCAGGGGGGGAAAAACTGTTTTTT.

This clonotype turned up a few times. The chain links TRBV19 to TRBJ2-3; D might be TRBD1 (5 bases). The V end lost 9 bases, the J end lost 2 bases, and 15 bases lay between the germline ends. The CDR3 sequence is 14 residues long. Germline assignment: CDR1 LNHDA and CDR2 SQIVND (reference sequence). The CDR3 spells CASAEEGATDTQYF. CDR3 sequence (DNA): TGTGCCAGCGCAGAGGAAGGGGCCACAGATACGCAGTATTTT.

This chain links TRBV10-3 with TRBJ2-7; 13 nucleotides match TRBD2. The CDR3 is 17 residues long. Germline assignment: CDR1 ENHRY and CDR2 SYGVKD. Unmatched junction bases numbered 8, after V lost 4 bases and J lost 2 bases. CDR3 coding DNA: TGTGCCATCAGTGGAGCCGGGACTAGCGGGGTGACCTACGAGCAGTACTTC. Amino acids: CAISGAGTSGVTYEQYF.

The chain is built from TRBV9 and TRBJ1-1; D uncertain. This CDR3 region has 14 residues. The V and J ends lost 0 bases and 4 bases respectively, with 10 bases between them. Germline V lookup: CDR1 SGDLS, CDR2 YYNGEE. CDR3 sequence reads: CASSVVSRGTEAFF. The CDR3 nucleotides are TGTGCCAGCAGCGTAGTTTCGCGGGGCACTGAAGCTTTCTTT. Together with reference TRBV9 and TRBJ1-1, the CDR3 gives the full variable domain: DSGVTQTPKHLITATGQRVTLRCSPRSGDLSVYWYQQSLDQGLQFLIQYYNGEERAKGNILERFSAQQFPDLHSELNLSSLELGDSALYFCASSVVSRGTEAFFGQGTRLTVV.

This clonotype has ten or more counts. The J gene is TRBJ1-4, the V gene TRBV12-3 or TRBV12-4; D may be TRBD1 (5 bases). V dropped 2 bases and J dropped 5 bases, with 18 bases sitting between them. The CDR3 has 17 residues. Here the CDR3 DNA reads TGTGCCAGCAGTTTAAGGGACCGGATCGGGTCGAATGAAAAACTGTTTTTT. This encodes CASSLRDRIGSNEKLFF.

This clonotype appeared many times. The chain has TRBV19 and TRBJ2-3, with D unclear. This CDR3 is built from 12 residues. Trimming took 0 bases from V and 6 from J, leaving 4 bases between them. Germline V gives CDR1 LNHDA, CDR2 SQIVND (reference sequence). CDR3 bases: TGTGCCAGTAGTATAGACCTGGATACGCAGTATTTT. It encodes CASSIDLDTQYF.

Details on this clonotype: A read error may account for a junction end that differs from germline. The genes are TRBV3-1 and TRBJ2-7; no firm D call. The CDR3 extends over 13 amino acids. Germline V lookup: CDR1 LGHDT, CDR2 YNNKEL (reference sequence). CDR3 residues: CASSQGPSYERYF. The CDR3 DNA is TGTGCCAGCAGCCAAGGTCCCAGTTACGAGCGGTACTTC.